The 19 T cell receptor beta chains listed next were all sequenced from one sample in a study of cytomegalovirus exposure and HLA in healthy donors. Amplification used 60 Vbeta primers and 13 Jbeta primers. Sequenced by immunoSEQ multiplex PCR; TCRdb stores in-frame clones only, minus some. The table lists about 170,000 clones, about 78% of them singletons. The sequenced sample was PBMCs. Receptors were obtained from a woman aged 45 to 65 in good health and CMV-seropositive.

The CDR3 sequence: CASSQDRGTGVEKLFF. The CDR3 DNA is TGCGCCAGCAGCCAAGACCGAGGGACAGGCGTTGAAAAACTGTTTTTT. This chain links TRBV4-1 with TRBJ1-4; 8 bases match TRBD1. The CDR3 covers 16 residues. In germline, CDR1 is MGHRA, CDR2 YSYEKL. V lost 0 bases to trimming and J lost 7 bases; unmatched junction nucleotides: 7.

The chain couples TRBV19 to TRBJ2-6; 11 positions agree with TRBD2. This CDR3 is built from 17 residues. V lost 7 bases and J lost 4; bases outside the gene matches: 9. Germline V CDR1 and CDR2: LNHDA, SQIVND (reference sequence). The CDR3 region has the DNA TGTGCCAGTACCGGGGTAGCGGGGGGGCTCGGGGCCAACGTCCTGACTTTC. Its translation is CASTGVAGGLGANVLTF.

The chain employs TRBV6-5 and TRBJ1-2; D might be TRBD1 (6 bases). V was clipped by 10 bases and J by 6 bases, with 21 bases between them. This CDR3 spans 14 amino acids. The germline CDR1 and CDR2 sequences are MNHEY and SVGAGI. The chain's CDR3 is CAILRLQGMDGYTF. The CDR3 coding sequence is TGTGCCATCCTTCGGTTACAGGGAATGGATGGCTACACCTTC.

The chain uses TRBV18 and TRBJ2-2; a weak D match, TRBD2 (5 bases). There are 17 residues in the CDR3. Germline CDR1 KGHSH, CDR2 LQKENI. The germline V and J ends were trimmed by 6 bases and 2 bases, with 19 bases remaining between them. CDR3 region: CASSYTLVGRNTGELFF. DNA of the CDR3: TGTGCCAGCTCGTACACTCTCGTGGGGAGAAACACCGGGGAGCTGTTTTTT.

This clone was observed once. This chain joins TRBV6-7 and TRBJ2-7, with a tentative D call TRBD2 (6 bases). TRBV6-7 is known as an ORF, though its function is uncertain. CDR3 length: 15 amino acids. The ends were cut back, 4 bases at V and 0 bases at J, with 13 bases in the middle. DNA of the CDR3: TGTGCCAGCAGTTGCGGGGTACTATTCTCCTACGAGCAGTACTTC. Encoded protein: CASSCGVLFSYEQYF.

J is TRBJ2-3 and V is TRBV10-3; TRBD2 aligns across 8 bases. The CDR3 is 15 residues long. Germline CDR1 ENHRY, CDR2 SYGVKD. The junction had 5 bases not matched to a gene; V was cut back by 6 bases and J by 0 bases. The chain's CDR3 is CAISNGLASTDTQYF. The DNA for the CDR3 is TGTGCCATCAGCAATGGACTAGCCAGCACAGATACGCAGTATTTT.

The J gene is TRBJ1-2, the V gene TRBV15; 11 positions agree with TRBD1. Germline V lookup: CDR1 LNHNV, CDR2 YYDKDF (reference sequence). The ends lost 1 base at V and 8 bases at J; junction bases unmatched: 3. The CDR3 is 14 amino acids. The CDR3 bases are TGTGCCACCAGCAGAGGGGGACAGGGGGGAGGCTACACCTTC. Amino acids: CATSRGGQGGGYTF.

The chain uses TRBV6-5 and TRBJ2-7; no definite D call. Trimming took 2 bases from V and 5 from J, leaving 7 bases between them. The CDR3 loop spans 12 amino acids. Germline assignment: CDR1 MNHEY and CDR2 SVGAGI. CDR3 sequence: CASSYPEDEQYF. The CDR3 DNA reads as TGTGCCAGCAGTTACCCCGAGGACGAGCAGTACTTC.

There are a few counts of this clone. The chain uses TRBV6-1 and TRBJ1-5; maybe TRBD1 (5 bases). V was pared by 3 bases and J by 7 bases, with 19 bases between. CDR3 length: 16 amino acids. CDR1 and CDR2 from the germline V gene are MNHNS and SASEGT. The CDR3 nucleotides read TGTGCCAGCAGTGACCCGCGACAGACTTCAAGCCAGCCCCAGCATTTT. It yields the protein CASSDPRQTSSQPQHF.

The chain links TRBV2 to TRBJ2-2; TRBD2 is a possible D gene (5 bases). The CDR3 sequence is 14 residues long. V lost 7 bases to trimming and J lost 8 bases, with 17 bases between them. The germline CDR1 and CDR2 sequences are SNHLY and FYNNEI. This chain's CDR3 is CASTSLRGTGELFF. The CDR3 DNA reads as TGTGCCAGCACCTCATTACGGGGTACTGGGGAGCTGTTTTTT. Looking up the rest from reference TRBV2 and TRBJ2-2 gives the full variable domain: EPEVTQTPSHQVTQMGQEVILRCVPISNHLYFYWYRQILGQKVEFLVSFYNNEISEKSEIFDDQFSVERPDGSNFTLKIRSTKLEDSAMYFCASTSLRGTGELFFGEGSRLTVL.

In DNA, the CDR3 is TGTGCCAGCAGTGACGCACCAGGGGCCCCCTACGAGCAGTACTTC. Protein: CASSDAPGAPYEQYF. J is TRBJ2-7 and V is TRBV27, with D tentatively TRBD1 (6 bases). The V end lost 5 bases, the J end lost 2 bases, and 16 bases lay between the germline ends. Germline V CDR1 and CDR2: MNHEY, SMNVEV (reference sequence). The CDR3 is 15 amino acids.

The chain couples TRBV2 to TRBJ2-3; D gene ambiguous. The V gene's germline CDR1 is SNHLY and CDR2 FYNNEI. The CDR3 is made up of 13 amino acids. V lost 6 bases and J lost 1, with 8 bases in between. The CDR3: CASSQLRTDTQYF. The CDR3 nucleotides read TGTGCCAGCAGCCAACTCCGCACAGATACGCAGTATTTT. The variable domain in full, completed from reference TRBV2 and TRBJ2-3, reads EPEVTQTPSHQVTQMGQEVILRCVPISNHLYFYWYRQILGQKVEFLVSFYNNEISEKSEIFDDQFSVERPDGSNFTLKIRSTKLEDSAMYFCASSQLRTDTQYFGPGTRLTVL.

The rearrangement links TRBV19 to TRBJ1-1, with unresolved D. The V gene's germline CDR1 is LNHDA and CDR2 SQIVND (reference sequence). This CDR3 is 13 amino acids long. V was trimmed by 9 bases and J by 1 base, leaving 12 bases between them. The DNA of the CDR3 is TGTGCCAGCTTTGGGCAGGCGAACACTGAAGCTTTCTTT. This codes for CASFGQANTEAFF.

The chain combines TRBV7-2 with TRBJ2-5, with 10 positions matching TRBD1. The CDR3 totals 19 residues. Trimming removed 5 bases from V and 5 bases from J; junction bases left unmatched: 20. Germline loops: CDR1 SGHTA, CDR2 FQGNSA. The CDR3 protein is CASSRGQGLGWGMAETQYF. CDR3 nucleotides: TGTGCCAGCAGCAGGGGACAGGGGTTGGGATGGGGCATGGCGGAGACCCAGTACTTC.

This clone was picked up one time. J is TRBJ2-1 and V is TRBV30, with 10 bases matching TRBD2. CDR3 length: 14 amino acids. CDR1 GTSNPN and CDR2 SVGIG come from the germline V gene (reference sequence). J lost 3 bases, V lost 5 bases, and 4 bases had no gene match. This CDR3 is CAWERGGYYNEQFF. In nucleotides, the CDR3 is TGTGCCTGGGAGCGGGGGGGATACTACAATGAGCAGTTCTTC. Complete variable domain (other parts from reference TRBV30 and TRBJ2-1): SQTIHQWPATLVQPVGSPLSLECTVEGTSNPNLYWYRQAAGRGLQLLFYSVGIGQISSEVPQNLSASRPQDRQFILSSKKLLLSDSGFYLCAWERGGYYNEQFFGPGTRLTVL.

V and J are TRBV25-1 and TRBJ1-6; TRBD1 matches 7 bases. The germline CDR1 and CDR2 sequences are MGHDK and SYGVNS. The CDR3 has 13 residues. V trimming: 11 bases; J trimming: 7 bases; junction bases outside the gene matches: 8. The CDR3 DNA reads as TGTGCCGTCCAAGGGACAGTAAATTCACCCCTCCACTTT. Residues: CAVQGTVNSPLHF.

The chain joins TRBV12-5 to TRBJ2-3, with 7 bases aligning to TRBD1. Trimming cost V 1 base and J 0 bases; bases outside gene matches: 4. This CDR3 is built from 16 residues. CDR1 and CDR2 from the germline V gene are LGHNT and FRNRAP. This chain's CDR3 is CASGLGQGPSTDTQYF. The CDR3 coding sequence is TGTGCTAGTGGTTTGGGACAGGGACCTAGCACAGATACGCAGTATTTT.

This clone came up a few times. V gene TRBV6-6 combines with J gene TRBJ1-1, with 9 positions matching TRBD1. This CDR3 has 16 amino acids. J was trimmed by 5 bases and V by 0 bases; bases with no gene match: 7. Looked up from germline, CDR1 is MNHNY and CDR2 is SVGAGI (reference sequence). The CDR3 sequence: CASSYSRTGAYTEAFF. CDR3 DNA sequence: TGTGCCAGCAGTTACTCGAGGACAGGGGCGTATACTGAAGCTTTCTTT.

This clone turned up a few times. J is TRBJ1-6 and V is TRBV7-6, with a tentative D call TRBD1 (5 bases). CDR3 size: 17 residues. Trimming cost V 5 bases and J 0 bases, with 14 bases left between them. The germline V gene encodes CDR1 SGHVS and CDR2 FNYEAQ. The CDR3 spells CASSVDSGSSYNSPLHF. CDR3 in DNA: TGTGCCAGCAGCGTTGACAGCGGGAGCTCCTATAATTCACCCCTCCACTTT.